This T cell receptor beta chain was identified during a study of T-cell memory formation after mild COVID-19. This clonotype was counted only a few times. Trimming cost V 3 bases and J 0 bases, with 12 bases left between them. There are 16 residues in the CDR3. Germline V lookup: CDR1 SGHVS, CDR2 FQNEAQ. A single record per CDR3 protein comes from TCRdb applying MiXCR to the 5' RACE reads. Here the sample spans roughly 450,000 distinct CDR3 sequences, around 17% being singletons. This sequence joins TRBV7-8 and TRBJ1-3; no clear D gene. The sequence derives from a man aged 18 to 35 who had mild COVID-19 (a few samples of this study predate the infection). Cell type and time point are not known. Sequencing input: PBMCs or a T cell subset sorted from them (not recorded which). The CDR3 DNA reads TGTGCCAGCAGCTTCCGGGTACCGAGCTCTGGAAACACCATATATTTT. As protein: CASSFRVPSSGNTIYF.